The next 12 T cell receptor beta chains were all read from a single sample in a study of T cell repertoires in cytomegalovirus infection. TCRdb re-analysed the reads in MiXCR, keeping a single row per CDR3 protein. The data show some 680,000 distinct CDR3 sequences, with 35% to 45% seen just once and around 3% held by the top ten. The sample was PBMCs. The receptors were gathered from a human donor in good health (CMV status not recorded). Some clones in this sample may be carry-over from other donors' samples.

This clonotype appeared many times. The J gene is TRBJ2-7, the V gene TRBV7-9; 8 positions agree with TRBD2. Germline trimming cut 5 bases from V and 5 bases from J; bases unmatched to any gene: 11. The V gene's germline CDR1 is SEHNR and CDR2 FQNEAQ (reference sequence). The CDR3 totals 15 residues. CDR3 coding DNA: TGTGCCAGCAGCCGTACCGGGACTAGAGTCCACGAGCAGTACTTC. It encodes CASSRTGTRVHEQYF.

In its sample, this clonotype was seen many times. This rearrangement joins TRBV28 to TRBJ1-6; D uncertain. This CDR3 has 16 residues. Germline loops: CDR1 MDHEN, CDR2 SYDVKM. The V gene lost 5 bases and the J gene lost 3 bases, with 14 bases spanning the gap. For the CDR3, the DNA is TGTGCCAGCAGTCTCCCGCTGGAAAGCTATAATTCACCCCTCCACTTT. As protein: CASSLPLESYNSPLHF.

This clonotype was picked up a small number of times. The chain links TRBV2 to TRBJ1-2; the match to TRBD1 covers 8 bases. Germline V gene sequence: CDR1 SNHLY, CDR2 FYNNEI. The CDR3 extends over 14 amino acids. V gave up 6 bases and J gave up 8 bases; unmatched junction bases: 11. CDR3 coding DNA: TGTGCCAGCAGAATGTCAGGGGGCGCGTACGGCTACACCTTC. Its protein product is CASRMSGGAYGYTF.

This clonotype has a handful of counts. The chain combines TRBV7-6 with TRBJ2-5; D perhaps matches TRBD1 (5 bases). The CDR3 contains 14 residues. Looked up from germline, CDR1 is SGHVS and CDR2 is FNYEAQ. V was cut by 5 bases and J by 3 bases, with 13 bases left in between. This chain's CDR3 is CASSPRQNEETQYF. Written as DNA, the CDR3 is TGTGCCAGCAGCCCCCGACAGAACGAAGAGACCCAGTACTTC.

This clonotype was detected only a few times. The CDR3 DNA sequence: TGTGCCAGCAGTGAACAACCTCTGATGAGCTCCTACAATGAGCAGTTCTTC. Encoded protein: CASSEQPLMSSYNEQFF. The chain uses TRBV6-1 and TRBJ2-1; D gene unclear. The CDR3 extends over 17 amino acids. Germline V gene sequence: CDR1 MNHNS, CDR2 SASEGT. The V end lost 2 bases, the J end lost 0 bases, and 14 bases lay between the germline ends.

This chain links TRBV6-1 with TRBJ1-1; D ambiguous. The germline gives CDR1 MNHNS, CDR2 SASEGT. The ends were cut back, 4 bases at V and 4 bases at J, with 13 bases in the middle. The CDR3 extends over 14 amino acids. The CDR3 region is CASSGTDWVTEAFF. Written as DNA, the CDR3 is TGTGCCAGCAGTGGGACGGATTGGGTCACTGAAGCTTTCTTT.

V is TRBV4-1 and J is TRBJ2-1, with TRBD1 matching over 10 bases. The germline gives CDR1 MGHRA, CDR2 YSYEKL. The CDR3 runs 16 residues. Germline trimming cut 1 base from V and 9 bases from J; bases unmatched to any gene: 9. CDR3 nucleotide sequence: TGCGCCAGCAGCCAAGGCAGGGACAGGGGAAGGGGTGAGCAGTTCTTC. Its protein product is CASSQGRDRGRGEQFF.

This clonotype appeared many times. The genes are TRBV12-3 or TRBV12-4 and TRBJ1-1, with TRBD1 matching over 8 bases. This CDR3 has 14 amino acids. J gave up 1 base and V 5 bases, and 3 bases lay outside the gene matches. The CDR3, as DNA: TGTGCCAGCAGTCTGACAGGGGCGAACACTGAAGCTTTCTTT. Its translation: CASSLTGANTEAFF.

The table lists this clonotype with a few counts. The rearrangement joins TRBV2 to TRBJ2-1, with D perhaps TRBD1 (5 bases). V was trimmed by 3 bases and J by 2 bases, leaving 14 bases between them. Germline-derived CDR1 and CDR2 are SNHLY and FYNNEI. This CDR3 is built from 16 residues. The DNA of the CDR3 is TGTGCCAGCAGTGACGTCCCGGACACACCCTACAATGAGCAGTTCTTC. Translating it yields CASSDVPDTPYNEQFF.

The genes are TRBV11-2 and TRBJ2-3; 15 bases line up with TRBD2. CDR1 is SGHAT and CDR2 is FQNNGV in the germline V gene. The length of the CDR3 is 17 residues. The V gene end was trimmed by 4 bases and the J gene end by 4 bases; junction bases not matched to a gene: 6. The CDR3 sequence is CASSWTSGGARADTQYF. CDR3 nucleotides: TGTGCCAGCAGCTGGACTAGCGGGGGGGCCCGGGCAGATACGCAGTATTTT.

This chain joins TRBV7-3 and TRBJ2-3; no clear D gene. The V gene's germline CDR1 is SGHTA and CDR2 FQGTGA. The V gene lost 5 bases and the J gene lost 3 bases, with 15 bases spanning the gap. The CDR3 extends over 15 amino acids. The CDR3 reads CASSPYSGFTDTQYF. The CDR3 nucleotides read TGTGCCAGCAGCCCCTACTCCGGGTTTACAGATACGCAGTATTTT.

J is TRBJ1-4 and V is TRBV28, with 9 positions matching TRBD1. Per germline, CDR1 MDHEN and CDR2 SYDVKM. The CDR3 is 15 amino acids. J was trimmed by 5 bases and V by 5 bases; bases with no gene match: 6. This chain's CDR3 is CASSRRQGGNEKLFF. The CDR3 bases are TGTGCCAGCAGTAGACGACAGGGGGGGAATGAAAAACTGTTTTTT.